The clone carrying this T cell receptor beta chain is a singleton in its sample. The data were obtained in a study of Ad26.COV2.S vaccination and SARS-CoV-2 variants. Study-wide context: Each vaccinee took Ad26.COV2.S intramuscularly, once or twice 56 days apart.

Sequenced by immunoSEQ multiplex PCR; TCRdb stores in-frame clones only, minus some. The sample holds some 300,000 clones, 86% seen once. The treatment was: about 20 received Ad26.COV2.S at low or high dose, single or two shots; roughly 5 received placebo; per-sample allocation not given. On day 63 after the first injection, vaccine and placebo recipients gave samples. The CDR3 spans 11 residues. Trimming took off 8 bases at V and 3 bases at J, with 8 bases between the two ends. Germline V CDR1 and CDR2: ENHRY, SYGVKD. The receptor was isolated from a person between 18 and 59 years old who received the Ad26.COV2.S COVID-19 vaccine or a placebo. This specimen was peripheral blood, taken in a trial of Ad26.COV2.S vaccine versus placebo. The chain joins TRBV10-3 to TRBJ2-7; D may be TRBD2 (6 bases). The CDR3 bases are TGTGCCATCGCGGGGCTCTACGAGCAGTACTTC. This gives the protein CAIAGLYEQYF.